The 13 T cell receptor beta chains below all came from one sample that was sequenced in a study of CD8+ T cells in alopecia areata. The treatment is: oral pan-JAK inhibitor, 5-10 mg twice daily. Reverse transcription of extracted RNA yielded cDNA, which provided the sequencing template. Data came from immunoSEQ multiplex PCR; TCRdb stores just in-frame clones and leaves some out. The sample lists about 210,000 clones; around two fifths were seen once. The source material was CD4+ T cells sorted from blood, sampled at approximately week 30, from a patient treated with tofacitinib. These receptors were taken from a human donor with alopecia areata.

This clone showed up just a few times. The chain couples TRBV10-3 to TRBJ2-3; tentatively, D is TRBD1 (6 bases). V was cut by 6 bases and J by 2 bases, with 15 bases left in between. This CDR3 has 15 residues. The germline V gene encodes CDR1 ENHRY and CDR2 SYGVKD. The CDR3 coding sequence is TGTGCCATCAGCGTCGACAGGCACTCCACAGATACGCAGTATTTT. Translated, it gives CAISVDRHSTDTQYF.

V and J are TRBV6-5 and TRBJ2-3, with a tentative D call TRBD1 (5 bases). V dropped 2 bases and J dropped 5 bases, with 8 bases sitting between them. The CDR3 length is 13 residues. CDR1 is MNHEY and CDR2 is SVGAGI in the germline V gene. The CDR3 reads CASSYRDRDTQYF. The CDR3 DNA is TGTGCCAGCAGTTACCGCGACAGAGATACGCAGTATTTT.

The genes are TRBV10-3 and TRBJ2-1, with 7 bases identical to TRBD2. V was pared by 3 bases and J by 8 bases, with 10 bases of the junction left unmatched. The germline V gene encodes CDR1 ENHRY and CDR2 SYGVKD. This CDR3 contains 15 residues. DNA of the CDR3: TGTGCCATCAGTGACCCGGGACTACCCACGGATGAGCAGTTCTTC. Its protein is CAISDPGLPTDEQFF.

Only a few counts were recorded for this clone. The identical CDR3 is also encoded by other nucleotide sequences in the sample. The chain carries TRBV19 and TRBJ1-2, with TRBD1 matching over 7 bases. CDR1 and CDR2 (germline): LNHDA, SQIVND (reference sequence). The CDR3 covers 13 residues. The J segment lost 2 bases and the V segment lost 5 bases, leaving 2 bases of the junction unmatched. The CDR3 sequence is CASSPGQNYGYTF. CDR3 nucleotides: TGTGCCAGTAGTCCGGGACAGAACTATGGCTACACCTTC.

A few counts support this clone. The junction does not match germline at one end; this may be a read error. This rearrangement joins TRBV7-7 to TRBJ2-1; TRBD2 agrees at 9 bases. CDR1 and CDR2 (germline): SSHAT, FNYEAQ (reference sequence). There are 16 residues in the CDR3. The CDR3 DNA is TGTGCTAGCAGCTTACTCGGCGGGAGGGCCTACAATGAGCAGTTCTTC. Its protein product is CASSLLGGRAYNEQFF.

This clone was observed a handful of times. The rearrangement joins TRBV11-2 to TRBJ2-2; 11 nucleotides line up with TRBD2. The CDR3 spans 17 residues. V lost 5 bases to trimming and J lost 0 bases; unmatched junction nucleotides: 5. Per germline, CDR1 SGHAT and CDR2 FQNNGV. The CDR3 spells CASSQGLAGANTGELFF. CDR3 DNA: TGTGCCAGCAGCCAAGGACTAGCGGGCGCGAACACCGGGGAGCTGTTTTTT.

V is TRBV13 and J is TRBJ2-7, with 7 bases lining up with TRBD1. CDR1 PRHDT and CDR2 FYEKMQ come from the germline V gene (reference sequence). The V segment lost 5 bases and the J segment 3 bases; nucleotides outside the gene matches: 7. There are 14 residues in the CDR3. As DNA, the CDR3 is TGTGCCAGCAGCCCCGGGACAGACTTCTACGAGCAGTACTTC. The encoded protein is CASSPGTDFYEQYF.

This clone was observed a single time. V usage is TRBV4-1 and J usage is TRBJ1-5; TRBD1 matches at 8 bases. This CDR3 contains 15 residues. After removal of 2 bases from V and 7 bases from J, the junction contained 7 bases not matched to a gene. Germline V gives CDR1 MGHRA, CDR2 YSYEKL. CDR3 nucleotide sequence: TGCGCCAGCAGCCAAAGTACGACAGGGGTGCAGCCCCAGCATTTT. This translates into CASSQSTTGVQPQHF.

The sample holds a few counts of this clone. The V gene is TRBV5-1, the J gene TRBJ2-5; 7 bases align to TRBD2. This CDR3 has 13 amino acids. Germline lookup yields CDR1 SGHRS and CDR2 YFSETQ. V was clipped by 1 base and J by 9 bases; unmatched bases: 6. CDR3 sequence (DNA): TGCGCCAGCAGCTTGAGCGGGATCGCGGCCCAGTACTTC. Its protein product is CASSLSGIAAQYF.

The chain links TRBV5-1 to TRBJ2-1, with 7 positions matching TRBD2. The V gene end was trimmed by 0 bases and the J gene end by 5 bases; junction bases not matched to a gene: 8. The CDR3 loop spans 16 amino acids. Germline V gene data show CDR1 as SGHRS and CDR2 as YFSETQ. CDR3 protein: CASSLVGAGRDNEQFF. As DNA, the CDR3 is TGCGCCAGCAGCTTGGTGGGAGCGGGGAGAGACAATGAGCAGTTCTTC.

J is TRBJ1-1 and V is TRBV7-2; TRBD1 is a possible D gene (6 bases). Germline V gene lookup returns CDR1 SGHTA and CDR2 FQGNSA. The length of the CDR3 is 14 residues. V was shortened by 8 bases and J by 0 bases, with 13 bases between the two germline ends. The CDR3 is CASQKDSMNTEAFF. The CDR3, as DNA: TGTGCCAGCCAAAAGGACAGTATGAACACTGAAGCTTTCTTT. Looking up the rest from reference TRBV7-2 and TRBJ1-1 gives the full variable domain: GAGVSQSPSNKVTEKGKDVELRCDPISGHTALYWYRQSLGQGLEFLIYFQGNSAPDKSGLPSDRFSAERTGGSVSTLTIQRTQQEDSAVYLCASQKDSMNTEAFFGQGTRLTVV.

As for this clone: This CDR3 is also generated by other DNA sequences in the sample. CDR3 sequence: CASSLGANNEQFF. In DNA form, the CDR3 reads TGTGCCAGCAGCTTAGGGGCAAACAATGAGCAGTTCTTC. This chain uses TRBV7-9 with TRBJ2-1; D gene uncertain. V lost 1 base and J lost 5, with 6 bases in between. Germline V lookup: CDR1 SEHNR, CDR2 FQNEAQ (reference sequence). The CDR3 loop spans 13 amino acids. Full variable domain (rest looked up from reference TRBV7-9 and TRBJ2-1): DTGVSQNPRHKITKRGQNVTFRCDPISEHNRLYWYRQTLGQGPEFLTYFQNEAQLEKSRLLSDRFSAERPKGSFSTLEIQRTEQGDSAMYLCASSLGANNEQFFGPGTRLTVL.

The table lists this clone with a few counts. The V gene is TRBV6-6, the J gene TRBJ1-1, with D uncertain. The V gene's germline CDR1 is MNHNY and CDR2 SVGAGI (reference sequence). The V end lost 5 bases, the J end lost 5 bases, and 15 bases lay between the germline ends. The CDR3 is made up of 14 amino acids. For the CDR3, the DNA is TGTGCCAGCAGTCCCGAGAGGTTGGTGACTGAAGCTTTCTTT. Translating gives CASSPERLVTEAFF.